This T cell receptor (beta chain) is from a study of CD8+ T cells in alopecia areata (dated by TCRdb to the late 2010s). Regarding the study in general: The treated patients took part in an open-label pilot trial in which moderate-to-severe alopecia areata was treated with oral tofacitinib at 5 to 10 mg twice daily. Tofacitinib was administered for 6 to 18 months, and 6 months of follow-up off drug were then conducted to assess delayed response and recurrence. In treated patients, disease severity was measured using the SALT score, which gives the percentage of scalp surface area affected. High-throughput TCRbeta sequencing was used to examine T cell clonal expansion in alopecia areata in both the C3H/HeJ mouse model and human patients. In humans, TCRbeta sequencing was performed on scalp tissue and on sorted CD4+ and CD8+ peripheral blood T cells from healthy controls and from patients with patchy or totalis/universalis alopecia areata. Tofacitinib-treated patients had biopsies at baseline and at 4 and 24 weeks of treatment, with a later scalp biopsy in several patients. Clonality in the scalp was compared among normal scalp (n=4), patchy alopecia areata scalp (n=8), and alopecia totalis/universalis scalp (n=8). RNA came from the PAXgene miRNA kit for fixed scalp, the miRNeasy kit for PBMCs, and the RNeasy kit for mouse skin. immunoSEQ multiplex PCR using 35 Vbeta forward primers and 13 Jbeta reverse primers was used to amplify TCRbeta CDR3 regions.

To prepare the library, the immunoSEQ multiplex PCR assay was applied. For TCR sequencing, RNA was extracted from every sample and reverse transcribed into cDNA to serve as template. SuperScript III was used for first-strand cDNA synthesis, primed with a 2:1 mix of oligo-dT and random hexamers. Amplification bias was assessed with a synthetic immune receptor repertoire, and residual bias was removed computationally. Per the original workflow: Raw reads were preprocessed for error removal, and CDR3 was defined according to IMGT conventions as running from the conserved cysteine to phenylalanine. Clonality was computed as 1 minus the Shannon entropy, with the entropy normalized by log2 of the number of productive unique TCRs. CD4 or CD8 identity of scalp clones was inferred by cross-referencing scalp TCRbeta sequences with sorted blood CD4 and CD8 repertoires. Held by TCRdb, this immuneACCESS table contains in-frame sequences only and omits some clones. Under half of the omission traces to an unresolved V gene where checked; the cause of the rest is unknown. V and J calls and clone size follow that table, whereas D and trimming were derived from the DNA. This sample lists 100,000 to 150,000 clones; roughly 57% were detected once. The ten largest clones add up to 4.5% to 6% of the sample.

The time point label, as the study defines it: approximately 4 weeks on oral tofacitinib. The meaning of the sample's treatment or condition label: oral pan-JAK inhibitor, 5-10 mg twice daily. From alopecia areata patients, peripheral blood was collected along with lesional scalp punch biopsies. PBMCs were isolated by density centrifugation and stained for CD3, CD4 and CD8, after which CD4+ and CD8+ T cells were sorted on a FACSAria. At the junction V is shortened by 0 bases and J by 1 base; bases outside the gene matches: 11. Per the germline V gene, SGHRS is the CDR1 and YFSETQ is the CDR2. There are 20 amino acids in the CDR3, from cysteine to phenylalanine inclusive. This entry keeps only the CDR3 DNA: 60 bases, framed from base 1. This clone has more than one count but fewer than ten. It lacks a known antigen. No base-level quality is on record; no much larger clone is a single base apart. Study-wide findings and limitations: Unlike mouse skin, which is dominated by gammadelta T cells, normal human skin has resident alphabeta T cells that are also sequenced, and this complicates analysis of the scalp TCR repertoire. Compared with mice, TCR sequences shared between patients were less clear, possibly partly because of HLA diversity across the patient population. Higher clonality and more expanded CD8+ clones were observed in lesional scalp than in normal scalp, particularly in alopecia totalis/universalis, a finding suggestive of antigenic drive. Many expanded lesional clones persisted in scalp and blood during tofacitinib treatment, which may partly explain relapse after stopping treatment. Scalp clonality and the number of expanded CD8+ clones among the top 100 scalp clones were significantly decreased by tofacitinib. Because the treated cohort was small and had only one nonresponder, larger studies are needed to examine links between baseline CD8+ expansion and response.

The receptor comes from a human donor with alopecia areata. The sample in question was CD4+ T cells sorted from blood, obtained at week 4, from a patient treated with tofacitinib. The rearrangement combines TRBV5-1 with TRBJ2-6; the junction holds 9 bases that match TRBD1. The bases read TGCGCCAGCAGCTTGGGGTCACAGGGGGCGCTTCGGTCTGGGGCCAACGTCCTGACTTTC. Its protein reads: CASSLGSQGALRSGANVLTF.